The clone carrying this T cell receptor beta chain was observed a few times. The antigen is not known. This entry is derived from a study of T-cell memory formation after mild COVID-19. Study information: Most TCR clusters belonged to a single donor. Findings of the study overall: Contracting CD4+ clones sat mainly in CM and EM; CD8+ in EMRA.

The ends were cut back, 4 bases at V and 6 bases at J, with 22 bases in the middle. The CDR3 is 17 amino acids. CDR1 is SGHRS and CDR2 is YFSETQ in the germline V gene. In TCRdb, the 5' RACE reads were re-called with MiXCR into one record per CDR3 protein. The table records some 300,000 distinct CDR3 sequences, 20% to 25% of them present only once. Specimen: PBMCs or a T cell subset sorted from them (not recorded which). This TCR was sampled from a man younger than 30 who had mild COVID-19 (a few samples of this study predate the infection). Cell type and time point are not known. V usage is TRBV5-1 and J usage is TRBJ2-2; TRBD1 might be the D (6 bases). CDR3 region: CASSRGVQGVFSGELFF. The CDR3, as DNA: TGCGCCAGCAGCAGAGGGGTACAGGGTGTTTTTTCCGGGGAGCTGTTTTTT.